The sequence of this TCR beta chain was determined in a study of T cells after yellow fever vaccination. Overall study: SMART-Seq v4 Ultra Low Input prepared the low-cell-number fractions. Overall study results and limits: Contamination by abundant bulk-population clonotypes could be present in FACS-sorted repertoires. A minor fraction of clonotypes spanned both CD4 and CD8 compartments. Post-booster repertoires contained most primary-vaccination clones again (roughly 97% CD4, less than 90% CD8).

Trimming left V 0 bases short and J 3 bases short, with 9 bases between. CDR1 and CDR2 (germline): SGHRS, YFSETQ. This CDR3 has 14 amino acids. TCRdb reanalysed the 5' RACE reads using MiXCR and keeps one entry per CDR3 protein. The sample yields 450,000 to 550,000 distinct CDR3 sequences, 20% to 25% seen once. The table lists this clonotype with a few counts. Its antigen remains unknown. This specimen was PBMCs, taken 20 to 25 days after the first yellow fever vaccination. V usage is TRBV5-1 and J usage is TRBJ1-1; D not certain. The TCR was taken from a man between 18 and 29 years old who received the YFV17D yellow fever vaccine. CDR3 sequence: CASSLGRLYTEAFF. In DNA, the CDR3 is TGCGCCAGCAGCTTGGGCAGGCTATACACTGAAGCTTTCTTT.